These T cell receptor beta chains were read from a single sample in a study of T cells of healthy individuals. MiXCR was run by TCRdb on the 5' RACE reads, yielding one entry per CDR3 protein. The repertoire consists of 63,000 or so distinct CDR3 sequences, with about 16% occurring once and the leading ten covering approximately 4.8%. The origin of the receptors is a human donor in good health. Each CDR3 is given with its conserved first and last residue. Fields, in order: CDR3 length, D gene, V gene, J gene, clone size, CDR3 DNA, CDR3 protein. D genes are given only for firm matches. Clone size is shown for a subset of rows, as once, few, many or a class of expanded clone.

>16|TRBD2|TRBV7-6|TRBJ2-5|few
TGTGCCAGCAGCTTAGTAGGGACGCGGGGGTTAGGGACCCAGTACTTC
CASSLVGTRGLGTQYF
>11|.|TRBV20-1|TRBJ2-2|many
TGCAGTGCTAGAGTTCCTGGGGAGCTGTTTTTT
CSARVPGELFF
>12|.|TRBV7-2|TRBJ2-7|.
TGTGCCAGCAGCTTAACGGGTGTCGAGCAGTACTTC
CASSLTGVEQYF
>14|.|TRBV7-9|TRBJ1-1|many
TGTGCCAGCAGCTTGGGGGGGCCGAACACTGAAGCTTTCTTT
CASSLGGPNTEAFF
>15|TRBD1|TRBV10-2|TRBJ1-3|many
TGCGCCAGCAGAGCTCAGGGGGCTGGTGGAAACACCATATATTTT
CASRAQGAGGNTIYF
>17|.|TRBV28|TRBJ2-1|.
TGTGCCAGCAGTTCCCCCCGACTCTCCCGAAAGTACAATGAGCAGTTCTTC
CASSSPRLSRKYNEQFF
>15|.|TRBV20-1|TRBJ2-7|.
TGCAGTGCTAGAGAGGAGACGGAAGTAGACTACGAGCAGTACTTC
CSAREETEVDYEQYF
>13|TRBD1|TRBV20-1|TRBJ2-7|many
TGCAGTGCTGGCCGGGACAGGGGGCACGAGCAGTACTTC
CSAGRDRGHEQYF
>20|TRBD2|TRBV9|TRBJ2-3|many
TGTGCCAGCAGCGCTTGGACAGTCATTGGCGGGGGGGTTAGCACAGATACGCAGTATTTT
CASSAWTVIGGGVSTDTQYF
>14|TRBD1|TRBV7-6|TRBJ1-1|many
TGTGCCAGCAGCGACAGGGGTCAGGTCACTGAAGCTTTCTTT
CASSDRGQVTEAFF
>15|.|TRBV20-1|TRBJ1-5|many
TGCAGTGCCAGAAGGGGCAGATATAGCAATCAGCCCCAGCATTTT
CSARRGRYSNQPQHF
>18|.|TRBV11-3|TRBJ2-1|many
TGTGCCAGCAGCTTAGATCAGTGGAGCGGCAGCTCCTACAATGAGCAGTTCTTC
CASSLDQWSGSSYNEQFF
>16|.|TRBV4-3|TRBJ2-1|.
TGCGCCAGCAGCCAAGACGGAGGGGTTCCCTACAATGAGCAGTTCTTC
CASSQDGGVPYNEQFF
>16|TRBD2|TRBV20-1|TRBJ2-1|.
TGCAGTGCTAGAGAACTAGCGGCCAGCTCCTACAATGAGCAGTTCTTC
CSARELAASSYNEQFF
>10|.|TRBV6-2/TRBV6-3|TRBJ2-7|many
TGTGCCACTGGAGCCTACGAGCAGTACTTC
CATGAYEQYF
>16|.|TRBV15|TRBJ1-5|.
TGTGCCACCAGCAGAGATATGGGAGGTAGCAATCAGCCCCAGCATTTT
CATSRDMGGSNQPQHF
>14|.|TRBV5-5|TRBJ1-1|many
TGTGCCAGCAGCTTTCGGGCAGGGGTACCTGAAGCTTTCTTT
CASSFRAGVPEAFF
>11|.|TRBV7-9|TRBJ2-7|few
TGTGCCAGCAGCTCCCTTTTCGAGCAGTACTTC
CASSSLFEQYF
>14|TRBD1|TRBV30|TRBJ1-4|.
TGTGCCTGGAGAGCCAGGGGGCTCGGCGAAAAACTGTTTTTT
CAWRARGLGEKLFF
>14|TRBD1|TRBV5-1|TRBJ2-1|many
TGCGCCGGATCGACAGGGGATTTCGTCAATGAGCAGTTCTTC
CAGSTGDFVNEQFF
>16|.|TRBV20-1|TRBJ2-3|many
TGCAGTGCTAGAGCTATCTCAGGACGGGGCACAGATACGCAGTATTTT
CSARAISGRGTDTQYF
>12|.|TRBV20-1|TRBJ2-3|.
TGCAGTGCGGCCAGGGAAGCAGATACGCAGTATTTT
CSAAREADTQYF
>13|.|TRBV5-6|TRBJ2-5|.
TGTGCCAGCAGCTTGGCCGCCGTAGCGACCCAGTACTTC
CASSLAAVATQYF
>15|TRBD1|TRBV12-3/TRBV12-4|TRBJ2-2|.
TGTGCCAGCAGCACGTGGGACAGGGCGGCCGGGGAGCTGTTTTTT
CASSTWDRAAGELFF
>13|TRBD1|TRBV28|TRBJ2-7|.
TGTGCCACTAGGTCCGGGACAGCCTACGAGCAGTACTTC
CATRSGTAYEQYF
>13|.|TRBV10-3|TRBJ2-7|many
TGTGCCATCAGTGGCAGGGAAGACTACGAGCAGTACTTC
CAISGREDYEQYF
>12|.|TRBV12-2|TRBJ2-1|few
TGTGCAAGTCGAAGACTAGCGGGTGAGCAGTTCTTC
CASRRLAGEQFF
>14|TRBD1|TRBV7-9|TRBJ1-1|few
TGTGCCAGCAGCTCAAGTCCAGGGGGCACTGAAGCTTTCTTT
CASSSSPGGTEAFF
>13|.|TRBV7-6|TRBJ1-4|.
TGTGCCAGCAGGGCAGGCGGCGGGGAAAAACTGTTTTTT
CASRAGGGEKLFF
>13|TRBD2|TRBV20-1|TRBJ2-5|many
TGCAGTGCAACGCGGACTAGCCTAGAGACCCAGTACTTC
CSATRTSLETQYF
>15|.|TRBV6-1|TRBJ1-4|few
TGTGCCAGCAGTGAAGTGACGGGGGCTAATGAAAAACTGTTTTTT
CASSEVTGANEKLFF
>18|.|TRBV4-1|TRBJ2-2|many
TGCGCCAGCAGCCGTTTAGATTGGGGACACGGGGGGCCCGGGGAGCTGTTTTTT
CASSRLDWGHGGPGELFF
>17|TRBD1|TRBV12-3/TRBV12-4|TRBJ2-5|.
TGTGCCAGCAGTTTAGAATACAGGAGCGGACAGGGCGTGACCCAGTACTTC
CASSLEYRSGQGVTQYF
>15|.|TRBV12-3/TRBV12-4|TRBJ2-1|.
TGTGCCAGCAGGTCCCGGGACGGGAGCTGGTATGAGCAGTTCTTC
CASRSRDGSWYEQFF
>17|.|TRBV20-1|TRBJ2-7|.
TGCAGTGCTGGGGGCGTTCCGGGGAGGGGGGCCAGAGTGGAGCAGTACTTC
CSAGGVPGRGARVEQYF
>14|TRBD2|TRBV19|TRBJ2-4|many
TGTGCCAGTAGTCCAACTAGCGCGGGAAACATTCAGTACTTC
CASSPTSAGNIQYF
>13|TRBD1|TRBV7-2|TRBJ1-1|many
TGTGCCAGCAGCCGCGGGACAGGGGGCGAAGCTTTCTTT
CASSRGTGGEAFF
>16|.|TRBV3-2|TRBJ2-7|many
TGTGCCAGCAGCTTACAGGGACTAGCGGGGGTCTACGAGCAGTACTTC
CASSLQGLAGVYEQYF
>15|.|TRBV20-1|TRBJ1-1|few
TGCAGTGCTAGAGAGCGTGAGGGTCCCCACACTGAAGCTTTCTTT
CSAREREGPHTEAFF
>13|TRBD1|TRBV7-2|TRBJ2-7|many
TGTGCCAGCAGTTGGGGACAGGCCTACGAGCAGTACTTC
CASSWGQAYEQYF
>14|.|TRBV3-1|TRBJ2-7|many
TGTGCCAGCAGCCCCGGCAGGTTTTTCGACGAGCAGTACTTC
CASSPGRFFDEQYF